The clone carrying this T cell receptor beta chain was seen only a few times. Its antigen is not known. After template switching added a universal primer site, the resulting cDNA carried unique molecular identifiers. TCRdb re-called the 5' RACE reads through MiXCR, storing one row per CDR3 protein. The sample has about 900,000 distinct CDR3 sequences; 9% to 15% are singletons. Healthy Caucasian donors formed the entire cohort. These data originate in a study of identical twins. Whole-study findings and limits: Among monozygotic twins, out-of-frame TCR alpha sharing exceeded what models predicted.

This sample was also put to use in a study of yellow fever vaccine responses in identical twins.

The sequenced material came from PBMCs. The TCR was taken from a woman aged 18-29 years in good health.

CDR3 bases: TGTGCCACCAGCCCCGGACGTCCGGGGGCTGGTGAGCAGTACGTC. Translation: CATSPGRPGAGEQYV. V gene TRBV15 combines with J gene TRBJ2-7; D is perhaps TRBD1 or TRBD2 (6 bases each). Germline values: CDR1 LNHNV, CDR2 YYDKDF (reference sequence). The ends were cut back, 5 bases at V and 7 bases at J, with 21 bases in the middle. This CDR3 region has 15 residues.